The TCR beta chain under discussion was sequenced for a study of cytomegalovirus exposure and HLA in healthy donors. Notes on the study in general: Common viral pathogens seemed to be connected with several of the most significant clusters, according to a later analysis. The productive fraction for most TCR beta V segments was about 87% or about 30% in an earlier analysis.

The PCR had 60 Vbeta and 13 Jbeta primers. Sequencing was performed with immunoSEQ multiplex PCR; in TCRdb, only in-frame clones are kept and a portion is missing. The sample has under 200,000 clones; roughly two thirds are singletons. About this clone itself: Its matching antigen is unknown.

Sequencing was carried out using PBMCs. The TCR was taken from a woman in her thirties or forties in good health and CMV-seropositive.

CDR3 bases: TGTGCCATCAGTGAAGGGCTCGGGGGTTACAACACTGAAGCTTTCTTT. Protein: CAISEGLGGYNTEAFF. The V call is TRBV10-3, the J call TRBJ1-1; possibly TRBD1 for D (5 bases). The CDR3 is 16 amino acids. Trimming cost V 3 bases and J 2 bases, with 16 bases left between them. Looked up from germline, CDR1 is ENHRY and CDR2 is SYGVKD.